This T cell receptor (beta chain) derives from a study of OX40 agonist ivuxolimab in advanced cancers. Overall study context: Every 2 weeks, ivuxolimab was infused into the patients intravenously at between 0.01 and 10 mg/kg. Partial responses were seen in three patients, one with hepatocellular carcinoma and two with cutaneous melanoma. Study results and caveats: Expansion of clones was among the lowest in partial responders at 0.1-3.0 mg/kg.

As concerns this clone: What it binds is not known.

Here immunoSEQ multiplex PCR was the method, and the copy in TCRdb shows in-frame clones only, minus some. Among nearly 65,000 clones listed, about 91% were seen once. Germline CDR1 reads SEHNR; CDR2 reads FQNEAQ (reference sequence). The CDR3 runs 19 residues. Germline trimming cut 4 bases from V and 2 bases from J; bases unmatched to any gene: 14. Sequencing used CD4+ or CD8+ T cells sorted from blood, obtained in a trial of the OX40 agonist ivuxolimab. This sequence joins TRBV7-9 and TRBJ2-3, with TRBD2 identical over 11 bases. This receptor was taken from an adult with an advanced solid tumor such as melanoma, head and neck, liver or kidney cancer. CDR3 coding DNA: TGTGCCAGCAGCTCCACACGTACCGGGACTAGCGGATCCACAGATACGCAGTATTTT. This gives the protein CASSSTRTGTSGSTDTQYF.